This is a list of T cell receptor beta chains from one sample in a study of response to subunit inactivated influenza vaccine. TCRdb passed the RT-PCR reads through MiXCR, listing each CDR3 protein once. Of hundreds of thousands of distinct CDR3 sequences in the sample, around 13% are singletons; the top ten hold about 7.6%. The sequencing used PBMCs from blood, collected 14 to 15 days before vaccination. These receptor sequences come from a man aged 50 to 59 who received an inactivated influenza vaccine. The CDR3 runs from the conserved cysteine through the conserved F or W. D genes are given only for firm matches. Size is omitted from some rows. Given values are once, few, many or a class for expanded clones.

>.|.|13|TRBJ2-2|TRBV20-1
TGCAGTGCTAGATTTGGACTGGCAGGGGAGCTGTTTTTT
CSARFGLAGELFF
>.|.|13|TRBJ1-3|TRBV7-9
TGTGCCAGCAGCTCCCAGACAGGAGACACCATATATTTT
CASSSQTGDTIYF
>TRBD1|.|16|TRBJ2-5|TRBV5-6
TGTGCCAGCAGCTCCGGGGACAGATTTTTCCAAGAGACCCAGTACTTC
CASSSGDRFFQETQYF
>TRBD1|few|14|TRBJ1-4|TRBV27
TGTGCCAGCAGCAAAAACAGGGGAAGTGAAAAACTGTTTTTT
CASSKNRGSEKLFF
>.|.|15|TRBJ2-1|TRBV5-1
TGCGCCAGCAGCTTAAGAACGAGCTCCTACAATGAGCAGTTCTTC
CASSLRTSSYNEQFF
>.|.|15|TRBJ1-2|TRBV4-3
TGCGCCAGCAGCCAGACCCCAGGGGCAAACTATGGCTACACCTTC
CASSQTPGANYGYTF
>TRBD2|many|14|TRBJ2-1|TRBV5-1
TGCGCCAGCTGGGGGACTAGCCCTTACAATGAGCAGTTCTTC
CASWGTSPYNEQFF
>TRBD2|many|13|TRBJ2-1|TRBV5-1
TGCGCCAGCAGCTCGGGGGGTTTCGATGAGCAGTTCTTC
CASSSGGFDEQFF
>.|.|14|TRBJ2-7|TRBV5-1
TGCGCCAGCAGCCCCATGGACACTAAGGACGAGCAGTACTTC
CASSPMDTKDEQYF
>.|few|15|TRBJ2-1|TRBV29-1
TGCAGCGTTGATACAGTCCCCGGGACTTTCAATGAGCAGTTCTTC
CSVDTVPGTFNEQFF
>.|.|15|TRBJ2-7|TRBV24-1
TGTGCCACCAGTGATTTGCAGGAAACTTTGTACGAGCAGTACTTC
CATSDLQETLYEQYF
>.|many|15|TRBJ1-6|TRBV6-2/TRBV6-3
TGTGCCAGCAGTTACGGGGACGGGACAAATTCACCCCTCCACTTT
CASSYGDGTNSPLHF
>TRBD1|few|17|TRBJ1-4|TRBV4-1
TGCGCCAGCAGCCGCCCGGGACAGGGGACCGCTAATGAAAAACTGTTTTTT
CASSRPGQGTANEKLFF
>.|.|11|TRBJ2-5|TRBV12-3/TRBV12-4
TGTGCCAGCAGTAGCTGGGAGACCCAGTACTTC
CASSSWETQYF
>.|few|16|TRBJ2-2|TRBV5-1
TGCGCCAGCAGCTACCAGGACCAGGGGAACCCCGGGGAGCTGTTTTTT
CASSYQDQGNPGELFF
>.|.|15|TRBJ2-7|TRBV28
TGTGCCAGCAGTTTAAGTTTGGGGGGGCTTGGCGAGCAGTACTTC
CASSLSLGGLGEQYF
>TRBD2|few|18|TRBJ2-5|TRBV20-1
TGCAGTGCCAACCCCCCGGGACTAGCGGGATTGAAGGCTTGGGCCCAGTACTTC
CSANPPGLAGLKAWAQYF
>TRBD2|few|13|TRBJ2-3|TRBV29-1
TGCAGCGGGAGCGGGAGGGCCGCCGATACGCAGTATTTT
CSGSGRAADTQYF
>.|many|13|TRBJ1-1|TRBV5-4
TGTGCCAGCAGCTTCACGGCAGGATTAGGAGCTTTCTTT
CASSFTAGLGAFF
>.|.|14|TRBJ2-5|TRBV7-2
TGTGCCAGCAGCCCTCGGCAGTTTCGAGAGACCCAGTACTTC
CASSPRQFRETQYF
>.|many|15|TRBJ1-6|TRBV12-3/TRBV12-4
TGTGCCAGCAGTTTCCGGACGGGGTACAACTCACCCCTCCACTTT
CASSFRTGYNSPLHF
>TRBD2|few|15|TRBJ2-1|TRBV27
TGTGCCAGCGGTTCTAGCGGGAGACCGTACAATGAGCAGTTCTTC
CASGSSGRPYNEQFF
>.|.|15|TRBJ2-3|TRBV12-3/TRBV12-4
TGTGCCAGCAGTTTCCGCGGGACCTACACAGATACGCAGTATTTT
CASSFRGTYTDTQYF
>.|few|15|TRBJ1-1|TRBV6-1
TGTGCCAGCAGTGAACCGGGGGTGTCGGGCACTGAAGCTTTCTTT
CASSEPGVSGTEAFF
>TRBD2|.|18|TRBJ2-1|TRBV11-2
TGTGCCAGCAGCTTAGAGGCCATACTAGCGCTACCTAACAATGAGCAGTTCTTC
CASSLEAILALPNNEQFF
>.|.|15|TRBJ2-2|TRBV7-9
TGTGCCAGCAGCAAAGGCCAGAGGAACACCGGGGAGCTGTTTTTT
CASSKGQRNTGELFF
>.|.|14|TRBJ2-2|TRBV2
TGTGCCAGCAGTGGCGGGACGAACACCGGGGAGCTGTTTTTT
CASSGGTNTGELFF
>TRBD2|many|13|TRBJ2-5|TRBV12-3/TRBV12-4
TGTGCCAGCAGTTTAGGGCTAGCGGGAGACCAGTACTTC
CASSLGLAGDQYF
>.|few|15|TRBJ1-2|TRBV7-9
TGTGCCAGCAGCCCACCCGAGGGGCTTAACTATGGCTACACCTTC
CASSPPEGLNYGYTF
>TRBD1|.|16|TRBJ2-7|TRBV28
TGTGCCAGCAGTTCTACCGGGACAGGGGGCTTCTACGAGCAGTACTTC
CASSSTGTGGFYEQYF
>TRBD1|few|13|TRBJ2-5|TRBV7-9
TGTGCCAGCAGGGTGACAGGGGGAGAGACCCAGTACTTC
CASRVTGGETQYF
>.|many|12|TRBJ2-5|TRBV10-3
TGTGCCATCGGCGGGGTCGGGGAGACCCAGTACTTC
CAIGGVGETQYF
>TRBD1|few|18|TRBJ2-2|TRBV19
TGTGCCAGTAGTATAGATGCAGGGGGCGCGGCGTACACCGGGGAGCTGTTTTTT
CASSIDAGGAAYTGELFF
>TRBD2|.|15|TRBJ2-1|TRBV2
TGTGCCAGCAGCCCTCCCATAGCGGGAAGCAATGAGCAGTTCTTC
CASSPPIAGSNEQFF
>.|.|14|TRBJ2-7|TRBV6-1
TGTGCCAGCAGCCCGGGACCCCCTCCTTACGAGCAGTACTTC
CASSPGPPPYEQYF
>TRBD1|.|15|TRBJ1-5|TRBV2
TGTGCCAGCAGTCGTCGGACAGGGGGCACTCAGCCCCAGCATTTT
CASSRRTGGTQPQHF
>TRBD2|.|17|TRBJ2-1|TRBV7-6
TGTGCCAGCAGCTTAGATCTAGCGGGGGGAATGGGTAATGAGCAGTTCTTC
CASSLDLAGGMGNEQFF
>TRBD2|few|15|TRBJ2-1|TRBV29-1
TGCAGCGCTGAGACTAGCGGGAGTAATATCAATGAGCAGTTCTTC
CSAETSGSNINEQFF
>.|many|14|TRBJ1-2|TRBV12-3/TRBV12-4
TGTGCCAGCAGTTTCGATCCCCCGCTCGAGGGCTACACCTTC
CASSFDPPLEGYTF
>.|.|15|TRBJ1-4|TRBV29-1
TGCAGCGCCGTAGCCCCCCTTGGATCTAATGAAAAACTGTTTTTT
CSAVAPLGSNEKLFF
>.|few|12|TRBJ1-2|TRBV10-3
TGTGCCAGCTCGACCCCTAACTATGGCTACACCTTC
CASSTPNYGYTF
>TRBD1|few|16|TRBJ2-7|TRBV18
TGTGCCAGCTCACCACCGAAGACAGGGAAATCCTACGAGCAGTACTTC
CASSPPKTGKSYEQYF
>TRBD2|few|16|TRBJ2-7|TRBV7-2
TGTGCCAGCAGCTTAAGGGGACTAGCGGGAGGTAACGAGCAGTACTTC
CASSLRGLAGGNEQYF
>.|many|15|TRBJ2-3|TRBV5-1
TGCGCCAGCAGCTTGGCATGGGGAAGCACAGATACGCAGTATTTT
CASSLAWGSTDTQYF
>.|many|15|TRBJ1-5|TRBV4-1
TGCGCCAGCAGCCAAGCGGAATATAGCAATCAGCCCCAGCATTTT
CASSQAEYSNQPQHF
>TRBD2|.|17|TRBJ2-5|TRBV6-2/TRBV6-3
TGTGCCAGCAGTTACTCGATTCTAGCGGGAGGTGTTGAGACCCAGTACTTC
CASSYSILAGGVETQYF
>.|.|13|TRBJ1-1|TRBV7-9
TGTGCCAGCAGTACCATGGGTGTCGCTGAAGCTTTCTTT
CASSTMGVAEAFF
>TRBD2|.|15|TRBJ2-1|TRBV5-4
TGTGCCAGCAGCTTGGGTAGCGGGGGCCTCAATGAGCAGTTCTTC
CASSLGSGGLNEQFF
>TRBD2|few|16|TRBJ2-3|TRBV5-1
TGCGCCAGCAGCCTCTTAGCGGGGGAGGGAACAGATACGCAGTATTTT
CASSLLAGEGTDTQYF
>.|few|16|TRBJ1-3|TRBV28
TGTGCCAGCAGTTTGAGTGGGCTGACCTCTGGAAACACCATATATTTT
CASSLSGLTSGNTIYF
>.|.|14|TRBJ2-3|TRBV30
TGTGCCTGGAGTAGGGACACGATCGGGGGTACGCAGTATTTT
CAWSRDTIGGTQYF
>TRBD2|many|17|TRBJ2-1|TRBV3-1
TGTGCCAGCAGCTTAGTGGGCGGGCTAGCGGGGGTCAATGAGCAGTTCTTC
CASSLVGGLAGVNEQFF
>.|few|14|TRBJ2-1|TRBV10-3
TGTGCCGTCAAGGCAGTCCCCTCCTACAATGAGCAGTTCTTC
CAVKAVPSYNEQFF
>TRBD2|many|18|TRBJ2-3|TRBV4-3
TGCGCCAGCAGCCAAGATATGGGGGGGAGTGATAGCACAGATACGCAGTATTTT
CASSQDMGGSDSTDTQYF